These T cell receptor beta chains were read from a single sample in a study of regulatory T cells in long-lasting Graves disease. From the multiplex PCR reads, TCRdb called clonotypes with MiXCR, one entry per CDR3 protein. The sample lists about 350,000 distinct CDR3 sequences, around 15% seen once, with 20% to 25% in the top ten. The same specimen was also included in a second study, on T cells in Graves' hyperthyroidism and ophthalmopathy.

Source: peripheral blood mononuclear cells (PBMCs), taken at new diagnosis, from a patient treated with antithyroid drugs. These receptors were taken from a young woman with Graves disease. The CDR3 runs from the conserved cysteine through the conserved F or W. Each record gives: CDR3 DNA, CDR3 protein, clone size, V gene, D gene, J gene. D genes are given only for firm matches. Not all rows give a size; the values are once, few, many and, for expanded clones, a class.

TGTGCCAGCAGCCAAGAGTCGGGACTAGCGGGGGTGCTCTACAATGAGCAGTTCTTC | CASSQESGLAGVLYNEQFF | many | TRBV3-1 | TRBD2 | TRBJ2-1
TGTGCCAGCTCACCATACTCCGGACAGGGCGTGAAACTGTTTTTT | CASSPYSGQGVKLFF | many | TRBV18 | TRBD1 | TRBJ1-4
TGCAGCGTTGTAAGGGGCGGCAATGAGCAGTTCTTC | CSVVRGGNEQFF | few | TRBV29-1 | . | TRBJ2-1
TGTGCCAGCAGCTCGGGGAATTGGCCCCAGCATTTT | CASSSGNWPQHF | many | TRBV7-9 | . | TRBJ1-5
TGTGCCAGCAGTTTAAAGATTAGACAGGGATTTAGTTCACCCCTCCACTTT | CASSLKIRQGFSSPLHF | few | TRBV27 | TRBD1 | TRBJ1-6
TGTGCCAGCAGCCCGACAGGGGGCAAAGCTTTCTTT | CASSPTGGKAFF | many | TRBV7-3 | TRBD1 | TRBJ1-1
TGTGCCAGCTCCGGACTAGCGGGAGTGGGAGAGACCCAGTACTTC | CASSGLAGVGETQYF | few | TRBV27 | TRBD2 | TRBJ2-5
TGTGCCAGCAGTTTCCAGGGCGTATACTACGAGCAGTACTTC | CASSFQGVYYEQYF | many | TRBV12-3/TRBV12-4 | . | TRBJ2-7
TGTGCCAGCAGCTTAGACGGGGGCAAGGGAGATACGCAGTATTTT | CASSLDGGKGDTQYF | many | TRBV7-8 | . | TRBJ2-3
TGTGCCAGCAGCCCAGAGGGTGGTAGCGGGAGCAAGCAGTACTTC | CASSPEGGSGSKQYF | . | TRBV9 | TRBD2 | TRBJ2-7
TGTGCCAGCAGCTTAATAGGGGGGAACACTGAAGCTTTCTTT | CASSLIGGNTEAFF | many | TRBV7-3 | . | TRBJ1-1
TGTGCCAGCAGTCCGCGGGCGGTCACCGGGGAGCCGTTTTTT | CASSPRAVTGEPFF | . | TRBV27 | . | TRBJ2-2
TGTGCCAGCAGTGCGAAGCAGGTCTACAATGAGCAGTTCTTC | CASSAKQVYNEQFF | once | TRBV27 | . | TRBJ2-1
TGTGCCATCACATCGGGAGGTGAGAATGGCTACACCTTC | CAITSGGENGYTF | many | TRBV10-3 | . | TRBJ1-2
TGTGCCAGCAGCTTGGGGGAGAGGCGGGGTGGTTACACAGATACGCAGTATTTT | CASSLGERRGGYTDTQYF | . | TRBV7-8 | . | TRBJ2-3
TGTGCCAGCAGCTTCGGGTTAGGTCAGCCCCAGCATTTT | CASSFGLGQPQHF | many | TRBV12-3/TRBV12-4 | . | TRBJ1-5
TGTGCCAGCTCACCGGGCGGGACAGCAGATTATAGCAATCAGCCCCAGCATTTT | CASSPGGTADYSNQPQHF | few | TRBV18 | TRBD1 | TRBJ1-5
TGTGCCAGCAGTTACCCGGACACAAACAATGAGCAGTTCTTC | CASSYPDTNNEQFF | few | TRBV6-2/TRBV6-3 | . | TRBJ2-1
TGTGCCAGCAGCCAAGATTTCGGGGGTACGCAGTATTTT | CASSQDFGGTQYF | . | TRBV3-1 | . | TRBJ2-3
TGCAGTGCTACCCAGGGGGCGATGACATCTGAAGCTTTCTTT | CSATQGAMTSEAFF | . | TRBV20-1 | TRBD1 | TRBJ1-1
TGTGCCAGCAGTGAACCAGGTCCAGGGTCACCCCTCCACTTT | CASSEPGPGSPLHF | many | TRBV6-1 | . | TRBJ1-6